These 18 T cell receptor beta chains were sequenced from one sample in a study of shared clonotypes between healthy human individuals. TCRdb keeps only in-frame clones here, not all; method: immunoSEQ multiplex PCR. Counted here are under 2,000,000 clones, approximately 95% occurring once; the ten biggest clones make up 1.2%. The naive CD8 fraction comprised CD45RO-negative cells positively selected for CCR7 and excluded terminally differentiated effector memory CD45RA+ cells. The specimen sequenced was naive CD8+ T cells sorted from blood. The source is a man younger than 35 in good health.

The rearrangement links TRBV5-6 to TRBJ2-7; D could derive from TRBD1 or TRBD2 (5 bases each). CDR3 length: 12 amino acids. CDR1 and CDR2 (germline): SGHDT, YYEEEE. Trimming left V 0 bases short and J 10 bases short, with 11 bases between. Here the CDR3 reads CASSLGGIPQYF. The CDR3 DNA follows: TGTGCCAGCAGCTTGGGGGGGATTCCCCAGTACTTC. The variable domain in full, with the rest retrieved from reference TRBV5-6 and TRBJ2-7, is DAGVTQSPTHLIKTRGQQVTLRCSPKSGHDTVSWYQQALGQGPQFIFQYYEEEERQRGNFPDRFSGHQFPNYSSELNVNALLLGDSALYLCASSLGGIPQYFGPGTRLTVT.

As regards this clone: This could be a read error, since a much larger clone is one nucleotide away. The chain uses TRBV5-6 and TRBJ2-5; D gene unclear. CDR1 and CDR2 (germline): SGHDT, YYEEEE. Between the trimmed V and J ends, which lost 1 base and 5 bases, there was a span of 3 bases. The CDR3 has 11 amino acids. CDR3 amino acids: CASSLWETQYF. The CDR3, as DNA: TGTGCCAGCAGCTTGTGGGAGACCCAGTACTTC.

This chain uses TRBV7-9 with TRBJ2-3; 10 positions match TRBD1. The CDR3 runs to 17 residues. V trimming: 6 bases; J trimming: 4 bases; junction bases outside the gene matches: 13. Germline values: CDR1 SEHNR, CDR2 FQNEAQ (reference sequence). CDR3 sequence: CASSYISGTGVADTQYF. CDR3 nucleotide sequence: TGTGCCAGCAGTTACATTTCCGGGACAGGGGTTGCAGATACGCAGTATTTT. Full variable domain (remainder filled in from reference TRBV7-9 and TRBJ2-3): DTGVSQNPRHKITKRGQNVTFRCDPISEHNRLYWYRQTLGQGPEFLTYFQNEAQLEKSRLLSDRFSAERPKGSFSTLEIQRTEQGDSAMYLCASSYISGTGVADTQYFGPGTRLTVL.

As regards this clone: Different DNA sequences within this sample yield the same CDR3. The chain is built from TRBV18 and TRBJ2-2; D remains ambiguous. The CDR3 loop spans 13 amino acids. The germline gives CDR1 KGHSH, CDR2 LQKENI. The V gene lost 3 bases and the J gene lost 5 bases, with 7 bases spanning the gap. The CDR3 region is CASSPPDTGELFF. Here the CDR3 DNA reads TGTGCCAGCTCACCCCCAGATACCGGGGAGCTGTTTTTT.

J is TRBJ1-1 and V is TRBV5-6, with a possible D match to TRBD1 (6 bases). The germline V and J ends were trimmed by 3 bases and 6 bases, with 9 bases remaining between them. This CDR3 has 12 residues. The germline CDR1 and CDR2 sequences are SGHDT and YYEEEE. Written as DNA, the CDR3 is TGTGCCAGCAGCTACGGGGGCGCTGAAGCTTTCTTT. Its protein is CASSYGGAEAFF. Filled out from reference TRBV5-6 and TRBJ1-1, the complete variable domain reads DAGVTQSPTHLIKTRGQQVTLRCSPKSGHDTVSWYQQALGQGPQFIFQYYEEEERQRGNFPDRFSGHQFPNYSSELNVNALLLGDSALYLCASSYGGAEAFFGQGTRLTVV.

The chain is built from TRBV6-5 and TRBJ2-1; 8 bases agree with TRBD2. Germline CDR1 MNHEY, CDR2 SVGAGI. This CDR3 contains 13 residues. V trimming: 6 bases; J trimming: 7 bases; junction bases outside the gene matches: 5. The CDR3 DNA is TGTGCCAGCAGCGACGGGGGGGGGAATGAGCAGTTCTTC. This codes for CASSDGGGNEQFF.

The CDR3 is CASMTYTEAFF. The CDR3 nucleotides are TGTGCCAGCATGACCTACACTGAAGCTTTCTTT. J is TRBJ1-1 and V is TRBV2, with no clear D. The germline V gene encodes CDR1 SNHLY and CDR2 FYNNEI. V gave up 7 bases and J gave up 3 bases, with 6 bases separating them. The CDR3 sequence is 11 residues long.

This rearrangement joins TRBV7-9 to TRBJ2-5; 7 bases are a match to TRBD1. The CDR3 is made up of 13 amino acids. The germline gives CDR1 SEHNR, CDR2 FQNEAQ (reference sequence). The ends lost 8 bases at V and 2 bases at J; junction bases unmatched: 5. The CDR3, as DNA: TGTGCCAGCGTGGGGGACAGACAAGAGACCCAGTACTTC. Its translation is CASVGDRQETQYF.

This chain connects TRBV5-4 to TRBJ1-2; D might be TRBD1 (6 bases). V lost 3 bases to trimming and J lost 7 bases, with 16 bases between them. CDR3 size: 14 residues. Germline loops: CDR1 SGHNT, CDR2 YYREEE (reference sequence). DNA of the CDR3: TGTGCCAGCAGCTGGAGAGGGGGGGATCTTGGCTACACCTTC. It is translated as CASSWRGGDLGYTF.

This sequence joins TRBV12-5 and TRBJ1-2; D unclear. This CDR3 comprises 12 residues. Germline V gene sequence: CDR1 LGHNT, CDR2 FRNRAP. V lost 4 bases and J 3 bases, leaving 6 bases between the germline ends. The CDR3 protein is CASGYEHYGYTF. CDR3 in DNA: TGTGCTAGTGGTTACGAGCACTATGGCTACACCTTC.

Written as DNA, the CDR3 is TGCGCCAGCAGCTTTGACAAGAACACCGGGGAGCTGTTTTTT. This sequence encodes CASSFDKNTGELFF. The rearrangement joins TRBV4-1 to TRBJ2-2; D is unclear. The CDR3 covers 14 residues. Between the trimmed V and J ends, which lost 5 bases and 1 base, there was a span of 8 bases. CDR1 and CDR2 (germline): MGHRA, YSYEKL.

Of note for this clone: This sample includes further DNA sequences coding for the same CDR3. The chain carries TRBV28 and TRBJ1-1, with D unresolved. Germline V gene data show CDR1 as MDHEN and CDR2 as SYDVKM. The germline V and J ends were trimmed by 0 bases and 1 base, with 6 bases remaining between them. CDR3 size: 14 residues. CDR3 coding DNA: TGTGCCAGCAGTTTATGGGCCGCGAACACTGAAGCTTTCTTT. This codes for CASSLWAANTEAFF.

The J gene is TRBJ2-7, the V gene TRBV5-6, with TRBD1 identical over 7 bases. This CDR3 contains 14 residues. Germline CDR1 SGHDT, CDR2 YYEEEE. Germline trimming cut 6 bases from V and 0 bases from J; bases unmatched to any gene: 6. The CDR3 reads CASTLGDSSYEQYF. The CDR3 DNA reads TGTGCCAGCACCCTTGGGGACAGCTCCTACGAGCAGTACTTC.

This chain connects TRBV4-1 to TRBJ2-1; D is uncertain. Trimming removed 0 bases at V and 2 bases at J, with 5 bases between. The germline V gene has CDR1 MGHRA and CDR2 YSYEKL. The CDR3 contains 14 residues. CDR3 loop: CASSQDMAYNEQFF. The CDR3 DNA is TGCGCCAGCAGCCAAGATATGGCCTACAATGAGCAGTTCTTC.

CDR3 nucleotides: TGTGCCAGCAGCTTAAAGGGGGGGCTGATTGAGCAGTTCTTC. Its protein is CASSLKGGLIEQFF. V usage is TRBV7-3 and J usage is TRBJ2-1, with a weak D call TRBD2 (7 bases). Trimming cost V 1 base and J 9 bases, with 13 bases left between them. The CDR3 spans 14 residues. CDR1 SGHTA and CDR2 FQGTGA come from the germline V gene.

Details on this clone: Other DNA sequences in the same sample also yield this CDR3. The V gene is TRBV19, the J gene TRBJ2-7; tentatively, D is TRBD2 (5 bases). Germline V gives CDR1 LNHDA, CDR2 SQIVND (reference sequence). The CDR3 covers 14 residues. Trimming removed 3 bases from V and 0 bases from J, with 9 bases in between. CDR3 nucleotides: TGTGCCAGTAGTATTACCGGGAACTCCTACGAGCAGTACTTC. It specifies CASSITGNSYEQYF. The full variable domain, rest sourced from reference TRBV19 and TRBJ2-7, is DGGITQSPKYLFRKEGQNVTLSCEQNLNHDAMYWYRQDPGQGLRLIYYSQIVNDFQKGDIAEGYSVSREKKESFPLTVTSAQKNPTAFYLCASSITGNSYEQYFGPGTRLTVT.

This clone has only one observation. This chain connects TRBV9 to TRBJ2-7; D remains unclear. Germline CDR1 SGDLS, CDR2 YYNGEE. The CDR3 is made up of 13 amino acids. V lost 2 bases and J 5 bases, leaving 11 bases between the germline ends. In DNA form, the CDR3 reads TGTGCCAGCAGCGTCCGCTCCGGAAACGAGCAGTACTTC. Its translation: CASSVRSGNEQYF.

V and J are TRBV4-3 and TRBJ1-4; D gene uncertain. The ends were cut back, 4 bases at V and 6 bases at J, with 12 bases in the middle. CDR3 length equals 14 residues. Germline CDR1 and CDR2: LGHNA and YSLEER. CDR3: CASSPQRVDEKLFF. The CDR3, as DNA: TGCGCCAGCAGCCCACAGAGGGTTGATGAAAAACTGTTTTTT.